A single TCR beta chain is shown here with its context. The data originate from a study of blood T cell repertoires in COVID-19. V lost 6 bases and J lost 5; bases outside the gene matches: 15. This CDR3 is built from 17 residues. Germline CDR1 and CDR2: SGHTA and FQGNSA. The method was immunoSEQ multiplex PCR; TCRdb's version includes in-frame clones alone and lacks a portion of them. Of about 120,000 clones listed, 90% are singletons. The receptor was isolated from a woman aged 55-69 years with COVID-19, enrolled during active disease. This sequence joins TRBV7-2 and TRBJ2-2; 7 nucleotides line up with TRBD1. Sequences were obtained from peripheral blood. Here the CDR3 reads CASRRPTPGGRTGELFF. The CDR3 region has the DNA TGTGCCAGCAGACGCCCGACGCCAGGGGGTAGGACCGGGGAGCTGTTTTTT.